This TCR beta chain was observed in a study of T cell changes during pregnancy in multiple sclerosis. TCRdb keeps only in-frame clones here, not all; method: immunoSEQ multiplex PCR. The table shows tens of thousands of clones, with 90% occurring only once. The V gene's germline CDR1 is LNHDA and CDR2 SQIVND (reference sequence). V shed 3 bases and J 3 bases; nucleotides not matched to a gene: 8. This CDR3 has 15 amino acids. The sequences come from peripheral blood, collected in the first trimester of pregnancy. The origin of this receptor is a female donor in good health, enrolled as a control in a pregnancy study. The genes are TRBV19 and TRBJ2-7, with 7 bases fitting TRBD1. Here the CDR3 reads CASSITTGQLYEQYF. CDR3 in DNA: TGTGCCAGTAGTATCACGACGGGACAGCTCTACGAGCAGTACTTC.